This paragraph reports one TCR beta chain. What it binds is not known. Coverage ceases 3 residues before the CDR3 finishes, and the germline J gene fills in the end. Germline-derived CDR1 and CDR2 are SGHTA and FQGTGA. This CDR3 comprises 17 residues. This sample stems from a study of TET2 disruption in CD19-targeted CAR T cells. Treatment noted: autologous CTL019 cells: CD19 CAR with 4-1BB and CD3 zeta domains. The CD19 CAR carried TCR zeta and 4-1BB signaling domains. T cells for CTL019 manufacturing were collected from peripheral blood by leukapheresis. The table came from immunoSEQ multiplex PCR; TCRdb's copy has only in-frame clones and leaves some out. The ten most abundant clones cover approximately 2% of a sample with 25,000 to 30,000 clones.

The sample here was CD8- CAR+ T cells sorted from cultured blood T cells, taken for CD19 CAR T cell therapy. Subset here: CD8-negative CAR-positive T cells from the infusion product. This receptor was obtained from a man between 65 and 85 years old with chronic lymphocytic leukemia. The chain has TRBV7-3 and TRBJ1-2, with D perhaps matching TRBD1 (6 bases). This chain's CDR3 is CASSLAPSGGAQDTYTF. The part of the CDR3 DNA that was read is TGTGCCAGCAGCTTGGCCCCTAGCGGGGGGGCCCAAGATACC.